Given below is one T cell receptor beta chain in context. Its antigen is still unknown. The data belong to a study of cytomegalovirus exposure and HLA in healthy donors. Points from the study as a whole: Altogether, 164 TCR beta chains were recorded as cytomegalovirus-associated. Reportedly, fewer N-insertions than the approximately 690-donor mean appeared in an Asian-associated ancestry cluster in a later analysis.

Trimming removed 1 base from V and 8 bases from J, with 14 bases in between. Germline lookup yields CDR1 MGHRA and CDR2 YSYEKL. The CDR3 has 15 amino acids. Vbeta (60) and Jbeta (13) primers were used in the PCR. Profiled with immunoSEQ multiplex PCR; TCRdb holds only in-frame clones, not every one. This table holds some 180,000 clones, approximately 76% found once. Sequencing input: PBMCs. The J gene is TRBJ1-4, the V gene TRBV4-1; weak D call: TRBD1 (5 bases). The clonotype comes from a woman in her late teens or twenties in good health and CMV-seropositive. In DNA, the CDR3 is TGCGCCAGCAGCCAAGCCTTAGGAGGGGACGAAAAACTGTTTTTT. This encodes CASSQALGGDEKLFF.